This TCR beta chain was obtained from a study of shared clonotypes between healthy human individuals. Positively selected for CCR7, the CD45RO-negative cells used as naive CD8 cells excluded terminally differentiated effector memory CD45RA+ cells. The length of the CDR3 is 16 residues. Here immunoSEQ multiplex PCR was the method, and the copy in TCRdb shows in-frame clones only, minus some. This sample carries more than 500,000 clones, 85% to 95% of them seen once, and the ten largest clones take over 0.1%. This receptor was taken from a woman under 40 in good health. The J gene is TRBJ2-6, the V gene TRBV7-5. TRBV7-5 is a pseudogene locus. The sample consisted of naive CD8+ T cells sorted from blood. In nucleotides, the CDR3 is TGTGCCAGAAAGGGGAGTAGACAAAGTCGGGCCAACGTCCTGACTTTC. Amino acids: CARKGSRQSRANVLTF.